The 26 T cell receptor beta chains given below trace back to one sample, sequenced in a study of T-cell reconstitution after alpha-beta-depleted transplantation in children. Library preparation (for TCRbeta) was performed with unique molecular identifiers. TCRdb re-called the PCR reads through MiXCR, storing one row per CDR3 protein. The sample includes under 850,000 distinct CDR3 sequences, less than 15% of them seen just once. Sequencing was performed on PBMCs, taken before TCRalphabeta/CD19-depleted stem cell transplant. The origin of the receptors is a girl aged 2-9 years with congenital amegakaryocytic thrombocytopenia, due to receive a stem cell transplant.

At least ten counts were recorded for this clonotype. The J gene is TRBJ1-1, the V gene TRBV29-1; D gene ambiguous. V lost 7 bases and J lost 2, with 20 bases in between. The CDR3 covers 15 residues. Germline V CDR1 and CDR2: SQVTM, ANQGSEA. The CDR3 DNA follows: TGCAGCGCCCAGCCGGGAGGGCCTCTCAACACTGAAGCTTTCTTT. It specifies CSAQPGGPLNTEAFF.

The J gene is TRBJ2-5, the V gene TRBV18; weak D call: TRBD2 (5 bases). Trimming shortened V by 5 bases and J by 4 bases, and 11 bases separated the two germline ends. CDR1 and CDR2 (germline): KGHSH, LQKENI. This CDR3 contains 13 residues. The CDR3 sequence is CASSGGGGETQYF. DNA of the CDR3: TGTGCCAGCTCAGGCGGAGGCGGAGAGACCCAGTACTTC.

In its sample, this clonotype was seen many times. The chain joins TRBV28 to TRBJ2-1, with 9 bases matching TRBD1. CDR1 and CDR2 from the germline V gene are MDHEN and SYDVKM. With 7 bases clipped from V and 7 bases from J, the junction kept 11 bases outside the gene matches. The CDR3 sequence is 15 residues long. For the CDR3, the DNA is TGTGCCAGCAACGACCGGGACAGGGCGGAAAATGAGCAGTTCTTC. Amino acids: CASNDRDRAENEQFF.

This clonotype was seen repeatedly, ten times or more. The chain combines TRBV20-1 with TRBJ2-5; D possibly corresponds to TRBD2 (6 bases). Germline assignment: CDR1 DFQATT and CDR2 SNEGSKA (reference sequence). The CDR3 length is 15 residues. Trimming removed 8 bases at V and 2 bases at J, with 21 bases between. CDR3 coding DNA: TGCAGTCCCATGGGGGGACCGAGGCCACAAGAGACCCAGTACTTC. Its translation is CSPMGGPRPQETQYF.

At least ten counts were recorded for this clonotype. J is TRBJ1-1 and V is TRBV10-2; no clear D gene. The V end lost 6 bases, the J end lost 1 base, and 9 bases lay between the germline ends. Germline values: CDR1 WSHSY, CDR2 SAAADI. This CDR3 is 13 amino acids long. The chain's CDR3 is CASSPPRNTEAFF. The CDR3 nucleotides are TGCGCCAGCAGCCCTCCCCGGAACACTGAAGCTTTCTTT.

To note about this clonotype: At one end the junction does not follow the germline gene, possibly because of a read error. This chain uses TRBV4-1 with TRBJ2-4; 7 nucleotides agree with TRBD2. Germline V lookup: CDR1 MGHRA, CDR2 YSYEKL. The CDR3 is 14 residues long. The CDR3 coding sequence is TGCTCCAGCAGCCAAGTTCCGGGGAGGGACATTCAGTACTTC. It yields the protein CSSSQVPGRDIQYF.

The chain employs TRBV7-9 and TRBJ1-1; D is undetermined. This CDR3 region has 12 residues. The ends were cut back, 5 bases at V and 5 bases at J, with 9 bases in the middle. Germline CDR1 is SEHNR and CDR2 is FQNEAQ (reference sequence). CDR3 in DNA: TGTGCCAGCAGCCCCGGAAGGACTGAAGCTTTCTTT. This codes for CASSPGRTEAFF.

This clonotype was detected a few times. V gene TRBV11-2 combines with J gene TRBJ2-5; 11 nucleotides align to TRBD2. Trimming at V came to 7 bases and at J to 3 bases, leaving 10 bases not matched to a gene. The length of the CDR3 is 16 residues. The germline gives CDR1 SGHAT, CDR2 FQNNGV. CDR3 in amino acids: CASKRLAGGIKETQYF. DNA for the CDR3: TGTGCCAGCAAACGCCTAGCGGGAGGCATAAAAGAGACCCAGTACTTC.

The chain links TRBV12-3 or TRBV12-4 to TRBJ2-5, with D perhaps TRBD2 (5 bases). Trimming removed 6 bases at V and 7 bases at J, with 12 bases between. CDR3 length: 12 amino acids. The CDR3 spells CASRLVFGTQYF. For the CDR3, the DNA is TGTGCCAGCAGACTAGTGTTCGGGACCCAGTACTTC.

This clonotype was detected a few times. The chain combines TRBV6-5 with TRBJ2-2; TRBD2 aligns across 7 bases. Germline CDR1 and CDR2: MNHEY and SVGAGI. The trim removed 0 bases at V and 3 bases at J, leaving 4 bases unmatched. The CDR3 runs 16 residues. The CDR3 loop reads CASSYSAGEHTGELFF. Written as DNA, the CDR3 is TGTGCCAGCAGTTACTCGGCGGGAGAGCACACCGGGGAGCTGTTTTTT.

This clonotype was observed many times. The chain is built from TRBV7-9 and TRBJ2-5; D unclear. V lost 0 bases and J lost 3, with 14 bases in between. CDR1 is SEHNR and CDR2 is FQNEAQ in the germline V gene (reference sequence). CDR3 length: 16 amino acids. The CDR3 bases are TGTGCCAGCAGCTTAGCCACCTCCGGGCCTAAAGAGACCCAGTACTTC. This sequence encodes CASSLATSGPKETQYF.

This clonotype was counted many times. The rearrangement uses TRBV24-1 and TRBJ1-1; no clear D. The CDR3 has 12 amino acids. The V gene lost 2 bases and the J gene lost 2 bases, with 2 bases spanning the gap. Germline loops: CDR1 KGHDR, CDR2 SFDVKD. CDR3 DNA: TGTGCCACCAGTGATTACAACACTGAAGCTTTCTTT. This encodes CATSDYNTEAFF.

This chain connects TRBV5-4 to TRBJ2-2; a weak D match, TRBD2 (6 bases). CDR3 size: 16 residues. Deletions cut 4 bases from V and 1 base from J, with 14 bases between. The germline CDR1 and CDR2 sequences are SGHNT and YYREEE (reference sequence). For the CDR3, the DNA is TGTGCCAGCAGCGTTAGGGGACTGGGGAACACCGGGGAGCTGTTTTTT. This codes for CASSVRGLGNTGELFF.

This clonotype was counted many times. The chain carries TRBV20-1 and TRBJ2-7; 8 bases are a match to TRBD2. This CDR3 region has 15 residues. Per the germline V gene, CDR1 is DFQATT and CDR2 is SNEGSKA (reference sequence). J gave up 0 bases and V 6 bases, and 10 bases lay outside the gene matches. CDR3 loop: CSAPLAGGISYEQYF. The CDR3 bases are TGCAGTGCCCCGCTGGCGGGAGGAATCTCCTACGAGCAGTACTTC.

This clonotype showed up many times. The CDR3 region has the DNA TGTGCCAGCAGGAGCCTTGGGGAGCGGATCTACGAGCAGTACTTC. As protein: CASRSLGERIYEQYF. This sequence joins TRBV6-1 and TRBJ2-7; perhaps TRBD2 as D (5 bases). This CDR3 is built from 15 residues. The V gene lost 6 bases and the J gene lost 3 bases, with 18 bases spanning the gap. Germline V gene sequence: CDR1 MNHNS, CDR2 SASEGT.

This clonotype was recorded many times. The V and J genes are TRBV14 and TRBJ2-7; D is unclear. This CDR3 comprises 14 residues. The germline V gene has CDR1 SGHDN and CDR2 FVKESK. The V end lost 4 bases, the J end lost 2 bases, and 12 bases lay between the germline ends. CDR3 bases: TGTGCCAGCAGCCCTGTTTTTTACCCCTACGAGCAGTACTTC. Amino acids: CASSPVFYPYEQYF.

Concerning this clonotype: The junction does not match germline at one end; this may be a read error. The chain links TRBV14 to TRBJ1-2; D not resolved. The CDR3 has 13 residues. Germline CDR1 and CDR2: SGHDN and FVKESK. The CDR3 loop reads CASSKDADRGYTF. CDR3 nucleotides: TGTGCCAGCAGCAAAGACGCGGATCGTGGCTACACCTTC.

This clonotype was found many times. The J gene is TRBJ1-3, the V gene TRBV5-1; no clear D gene. V lost 0 bases, J lost 0 bases, and 10 bases lay in between. The CDR3 has 16 residues. Per germline, CDR1 SGHRS and CDR2 YFSETQ. Written as DNA, the CDR3 is TGCGCCAGCAGCTTGGAAGGTACCCACTCTGGAAACACCATATATTTT. It is translated as CASSLEGTHSGNTIYF. Variable domain in full (rest from reference TRBV5-1 and TRBJ1-3): KAGVTQTPRYLIKTRGQQVTLSCSPISGHRSVSWYQQTPGQGLQFLFEYFSETQRNKGNFPGRFSGRQFSNSRSEMNVSTLELGDSALYLCASSLEGTHSGNTIYFGEGSWLTVV.

The chain employs TRBV28 and TRBJ2-7, with 8 bases identical to TRBD2. The germline gives CDR1 MDHEN, CDR2 SYDVKM. This CDR3 has 17 residues. The V segment lost 1 base and the J segment 2 bases; nucleotides outside the gene matches: 10. In DNA form, the CDR3 reads TGTGCCAGCAGTTTATCCCCTCTACTAGCGGAGCCCTACGAGCAGTACTTC. This gives the protein CASSLSPLLAEPYEQYF.

This clonotype was detected many times. The chain joins TRBV20-1 to TRBJ2-7; possibly TRBD1 or TRBD2 for D (5 bases each). CDR1 DFQATT and CDR2 SNEGSKA come from the germline V gene (reference sequence). The CDR3 runs 16 residues. V gave up 5 bases and J gave up 2 bases, with 22 bases separating them. CDR3 sequence reads: CSARGTEGERTYEQYF. CDR3 sequence (DNA): TGCAGTGCTCGTGGGACGGAAGGTGAGAGGACCTACGAGCAGTACTTC.

This clonotype was seen many times. The genes are TRBV10-3 and TRBJ1-4; D perhaps matches TRBD1 (5 bases). The CDR3 is made up of 14 amino acids. V was trimmed by 5 bases and J by 5 bases, leaving 12 bases between them. CDR1 is ENHRY and CDR2 is SYGVKD in the germline V gene. The CDR3 here is CAISTGTENEKLFF. CDR3 bases: TGTGCCATCAGTACCGGGACGGAGAATGAAAAACTGTTTTTT.

This clonotype was observed at least ten times. The chain links TRBV29-1 to TRBJ2-3; 7 positions agree with TRBD1. Per the germline V gene, CDR1 is SQVTM and CDR2 is ANQGSEA. V lost 0 bases to trimming and J lost 0 bases; unmatched junction nucleotides: 3. The CDR3 has 15 residues. The CDR3 protein is CSVEDPTGSTDTQYF. CDR3 sequence (DNA): TGCAGCGTTGAAGACCCGACAGGGAGCACAGATACGCAGTATTTT.

This clonotype was found many times. V gene TRBV11-2 combines with J gene TRBJ2-3, with 10 positions matching TRBD2. The CDR3 extends over 17 amino acids. The germline V gene has CDR1 SGHAT and CDR2 FQNNGV. V gave up 5 bases and J gave up 4 bases; unmatched junction bases: 12. This chain's CDR3 is CASSPPLAGAGPDTQYF. CDR3 nucleotide sequence: TGTGCCAGCAGCCCACCGCTAGCGGGAGCGGGCCCAGATACGCAGTATTTT.

In regard to this clonotype: This could be a read error, since a much larger clone is one nucleotide away. For the CDR3, the DNA is TGCAGTGCTAGCCCCCAGGAGTCAGATACGCAGTATTTT. Encoded protein: CSASPQESDTQYF. The V gene is TRBV20-1, the J gene TRBJ2-3; D ambiguous. V was cut by 3 bases and J by 4 bases, with 11 bases left in between. Germline V CDR1 and CDR2: DFQATT, SNEGSKA (reference sequence). This CDR3 has 13 amino acids.

In its sample, this clonotype was seen a few times. The V call is TRBV30, the J call TRBJ2-3; no clear D gene. Trimming removed 1 base at V and 2 bases at J, with 10 bases between. In germline, CDR1 is GTSNPN, CDR2 SVGIG (reference sequence). This CDR3 is built from 14 residues. CDR3 protein: CAWSGPDSTDTQYF. In nucleotides, the CDR3 is TGTGCCTGGAGTGGACCAGATTCCACAGATACGCAGTATTTT.

This clonotype was seen ten or more times. This sequence joins TRBV10-3 and TRBJ2-1; D is perhaps TRBD1 (7 bases). This CDR3 is 16 amino acids long. V was clipped by 4 bases and J by 1 base, with 14 bases between them. The V gene's germline CDR1 is ENHRY and CDR2 SYGVKD. CDR3 loop: CAISGIAGQSYNEQFF. CDR3 sequence (DNA): TGTGCCATCAGTGGCATCGCGGGACAGTCCTACAATGAGCAGTTCTTC.